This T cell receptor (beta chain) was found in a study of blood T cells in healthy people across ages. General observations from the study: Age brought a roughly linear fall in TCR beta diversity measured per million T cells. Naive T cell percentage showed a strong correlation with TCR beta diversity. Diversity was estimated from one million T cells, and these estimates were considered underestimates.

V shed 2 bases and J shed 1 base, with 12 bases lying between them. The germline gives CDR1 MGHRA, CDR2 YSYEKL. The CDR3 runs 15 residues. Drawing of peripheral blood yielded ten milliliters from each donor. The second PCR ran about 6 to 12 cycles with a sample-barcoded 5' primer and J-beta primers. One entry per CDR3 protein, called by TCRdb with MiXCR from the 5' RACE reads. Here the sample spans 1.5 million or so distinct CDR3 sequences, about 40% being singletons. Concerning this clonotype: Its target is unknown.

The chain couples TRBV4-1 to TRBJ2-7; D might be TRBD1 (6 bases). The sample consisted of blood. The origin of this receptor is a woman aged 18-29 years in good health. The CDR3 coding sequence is TGCGCCAGCAGCCAACGTGACAGGCAATCCTACGAGCAGTACTTC. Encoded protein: CASSQRDRQSYEQYF.